One and the same sample provided the 17 T cell receptor beta chains below, sequenced in a study of T cell responses to AZD1222 COVID-19 vaccine. Clones were read by immunoSEQ multiplex PCR, and TCRdb kept only the in-frame ones, dropping some. The data contain fewer than 150,000 clones, 88% of them singletons. This specimen consisted of peripheral blood, obtained on day 0 of AZD1222 vaccination. The receptors here all came from an adult in good health.

V usage is TRBV5-1 and J usage is TRBJ2-1; the match to TRBD1 covers 9 bases. Trimming at V came to 2 bases and at J to 10 bases, leaving 10 bases not matched to a gene. Germline V gene data show CDR1 as SGHRS and CDR2 as YFSETQ. This CDR3 comprises 15 residues. The CDR3 sequence is CASSLEGTGRKEQFF. The CDR3 DNA reads TGCGCCAGCAGCTTAGAAGGGACAGGGAGAAAGGAGCAGTTCTTC.

This chain links TRBV6-5 with TRBJ2-1; 8 nucleotides align to TRBD2. The CDR3 length is 14 residues. V dropped 6 bases and J dropped 5; count of bases not matched to a gene: 6. Germline CDR1 reads MNHEY; CDR2 reads SVGAGI. CDR3 nucleotides: TGTGCCAGCAGGGGTCAGCGGGGGAACAATGAGCAGTTCTTC. This translates into CASRGQRGNNEQFF.

V is TRBV7-6 and J is TRBJ1-2; D is undetermined. Trimming pared 2 bases from V and 6 bases from J, leaving 16 bases between. Germline V gene data show CDR1 as SGHVS and CDR2 as FNYEAQ. The CDR3 consists of 15 residues. The CDR3 nucleotides read TGTGCCAGCAGCTTATCCCCGGCAGCTCCTGATGGCTACACCTTC. Its translation is CASSLSPAAPDGYTF.

The genes are TRBV21-1 and TRBJ2-3; no DNA check was done on the table's D call, TRBD2. TRBV21-1 is designated a pseudogene. The CDR3 covers 16 residues. CDR3 sequence reads: CASGPFGGDKGDTQYF. CDR3 in DNA: TGTGCCAGCGGGCCTTTTGGGGGGGATAAGGGAGATACGCAGTATTTT.

The chain has TRBV21-1 and TRBJ2-3; whether TRBD2, the table's D call, matches the DNA was not checked. TRBV21-1 is a listed pseudogene. This CDR3 has 16 amino acids. Written as DNA, the CDR3 is TGTGCCAGCAGCAAAGTCAGCGGGGGATTCACAGATACGCAGTATTTT. Amino acids: CASSKVSGGFTDTQYF.

This chain links TRBV5-1 with TRBJ2-7, with D unclear. This CDR3 is 13 amino acids long. Trimming left V 7 bases short and J 1 base short, with 12 bases between. Looked up from germline, CDR1 is SGHRS and CDR2 is YFSETQ. The CDR3 sequence: CASVQDGSYEQYF. For the CDR3, the DNA is TGCGCCAGCGTCCAGGACGGATCCTACGAGCAGTACTTC. Based on the CDR3 plus reference TRBV5-1 and TRBJ2-7, the full variable domain is KAGVTQTPRYLIKTRGQQVTLSCSPISGHRSVSWYQQTPGQGLQFLFEYFSETQRNKGNFPGRFSGRQFSNSRSEMNVSTLELGDSALYLCASVQDGSYEQYFGPGTRLTVT.

This chain joins TRBV7-9 and TRBJ2-3; D possibly corresponds to TRBD2 (6 bases). This CDR3 contains 11 residues. The germline CDR1 and CDR2 sequences are SEHNR and FQNEAQ (reference sequence). V was cut by 5 bases and J by 9 bases, with 9 bases left in between. CDR3 sequence reads: CASSRGITQYF. CDR3 nucleotide sequence: TGTGCCAGCAGCCGGGGGATCACGCAGTATTTT. Full variable domain (remainder filled in from reference TRBV7-9 and TRBJ2-3): DTGVSQNPRHKITKRGQNVTFRCDPISEHNRLYWYRQTLGQGPEFLTYFQNEAQLEKSRLLSDRFSAERPKGSFSTLEIQRTEQGDSAMYLCASSRGITQYFGPGTRLTVL.

In this sample, this clone turned up once. This chain connects TRBV2 to TRBJ2-7, with 10 bases lining up with TRBD2. CDR1 and CDR2 from the germline V gene are SNHLY and FYNNEI. The V gene end was trimmed by 3 bases and the J gene end by 7 bases; junction bases not matched to a gene: 9. The CDR3 loop spans 15 amino acids. CDR3 nucleotides: TGTGCCAGCAGTGATGGCGCTAGCGGGAGTAAAGAGCAGTACTTC. This gives the protein CASSDGASGSKEQYF.

V is TRBV6-5 and J is TRBJ2-2; no clear D gene. The ends were cut back, 5 bases at V and 5 bases at J, with 9 bases in the middle. Germline V CDR1 and CDR2: MNHEY, SVGAGI. The CDR3 consists of 13 residues. Here the CDR3 reads CASSKLMTGELFF. The DNA for the CDR3 is TGTGCCAGCAGTAAGCTTATGACCGGGGAGCTGTTTTTT.

This clone came up once. V and J are TRBV7-8 and TRBJ2-2; D is unclear. Germline CDR1 SGHVS, CDR2 FQNEAQ. CDR3 length: 17 residues. With 5 bases removed from V and 0 bases from J, the gap between germline ends came to 16 bases. CDR3 in amino acids: CASSLLAARPNTGELFF. CDR3 DNA sequence: TGTGCCAGCAGCCTTCTCGCCGCGAGGCCGAACACCGGGGAGCTGTTTTTT.

The chain has TRBV19 and TRBJ2-2, with a possible D match to TRBD1 (6 bases). CDR1 is LNHDA and CDR2 is SQIVND in the germline V gene (reference sequence). The CDR3 loop spans 15 amino acids. V lost 4 bases to trimming and J lost 6 bases, with 15 bases between them. The CDR3 coding sequence is TGTGCCAGTAGTACAGGGGCAGGGTCGGCCGGGGAGCTGTTTTTT. Residues: CASSTGAGSAGELFF.

The CDR3 region is CASSLPGAGSGGLTSSYEQYF. The DNA for the CDR3 is TGTGCCAGCAGCTTGCCAGGGGCTGGTAGCGGGGGGCTGACTTCCTCCTACGAGCAGTACTTC. The chain recombines TRBV7-8 with TRBJ2-7; 10 bases align to TRBD2. The V gene end was trimmed by 3 bases and the J gene end by 0 bases; junction bases not matched to a gene: 20. There are 21 residues in the CDR3. CDR1 and CDR2 from the germline V gene are SGHVS and FQNEAQ.

This chain links TRBV10-3 with TRBJ2-1; D ambiguous. Trimming took 4 bases from V and 5 from J, leaving 3 bases between them. Looked up from germline, CDR1 is ENHRY and CDR2 is SYGVKD. CDR3 length equals 11 residues. For the CDR3, the DNA is TGTGCCATCAGTGTTGACAATGAGCAGTTCTTC. Translated: CAISVDNEQFF.

The chain is built from TRBV5-1 and TRBJ1-6, with 7 bases lining up with TRBD1. The germline gives CDR1 SGHRS, CDR2 YFSETQ. This CDR3 is built from 14 residues. With 4 bases clipped from V and 5 bases from J, the junction kept 3 bases outside the gene matches. The CDR3 DNA follows: TGCGCCAGCAGCCAAGGACAGGATAATTCACCCCTCCACTTT. It translates to CASSQGQDNSPLHF. Using reference TRBV5-1 and TRBJ1-6 for the parts outside the CDR3, the full variable domain is KAGVTQTPRYLIKTRGQQVTLSCSPISGHRSVSWYQQTPGQGLQFLFEYFSETQRNKGNFPGRFSGRQFSNSRSEMNVSTLELGDSALYLCASSQGQDNSPLHFGNGTRLTVT.

The CDR3 DNA follows: TGTGCCAGCAGTGAATTCTCGGGGGAAGTAGCTTTCTTT. It translates to CASSEFSGEVAFF. This chain uses TRBV6-1 with TRBJ1-1; possible D gene TRBD1, 5 bases. This CDR3 spans 13 amino acids. V was pared by 2 bases and J by 10 bases, with 14 bases between. CDR1 and CDR2 from the germline V gene are MNHNS and SASEGT.

CDR3 loop: CASGKPGQGAYEQYF. CDR3 sequence (DNA): TGTGCCAGTGGGAAGCCGGGACAGGGGGCGTACGAGCAGTACTTC. J is TRBJ2-7 and V is TRBV19, with TRBD1 matching 12 bases. V was clipped by 8 bases and J by 4 bases; unmatched bases: 9. Germline V gene data show CDR1 as LNHDA and CDR2 as SQIVND (reference sequence). There are 15 residues in the CDR3.

The rearrangement joins TRBV4-1 to TRBJ2-5, with D possibly being TRBD1 (5 bases). CDR1 is MGHRA and CDR2 is YSYEKL in the germline V gene. The CDR3 contains 13 residues. The V end was cut by 5 bases, the J end by 3 bases, with 10 bases between. CDR3 sequence reads: CASSGDSKETQYF. The DNA for the CDR3 is TGCGCCAGCAGCGGAGACAGTAAAGAGACCCAGTACTTC.